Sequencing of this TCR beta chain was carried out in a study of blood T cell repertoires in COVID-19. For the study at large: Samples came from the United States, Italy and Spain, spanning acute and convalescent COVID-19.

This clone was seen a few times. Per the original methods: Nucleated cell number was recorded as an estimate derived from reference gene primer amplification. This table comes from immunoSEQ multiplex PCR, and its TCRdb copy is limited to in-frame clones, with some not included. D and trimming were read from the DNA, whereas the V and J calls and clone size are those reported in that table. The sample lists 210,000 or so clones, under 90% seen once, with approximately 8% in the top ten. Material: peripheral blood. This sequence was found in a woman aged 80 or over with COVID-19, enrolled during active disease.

CDR3 region: CASSQFSGTNTGELFF. The DNA for the CDR3 is TGTGCCAGCAGCCAGTTTAGCGGGACGAACACCGGGGAGCTGTTTTTT. The V gene is TRBV3-1 (or the pseudogene TRBV3-2), the J gene TRBJ2-2; 8 bases are shared with TRBD2. Germline-derived CDR1 and CDR2 are LGHDT and YNNKEL (reference sequence). The CDR3 consists of 16 residues. V lost 3 bases to trimming and J lost 0 bases; unmatched junction nucleotides: 3.